This entry describes one T cell receptor beta chain. What it binds is unknown. TCRdb's table, derived via immunoSEQ multiplex PCR, lists solely in-frame clones and lacks some. The table lists under 200,000 clones, 75% to 95% of them singletons, with over 1.2% in the top ten. The sample is drawn from a study of T cell responses to AZD1222 COVID-19 vaccine. The study, taken as a whole, reports: Clonal diversity was possibly underestimated, and the donors were mostly white British, with more females.

There are 16 residues in the CDR3. Germline V gene lookup returns CDR1 LNHDA and CDR2 SQIVND (reference sequence). Trimming took 8 bases from V and 5 from J; bases not matched to a gene: 17. The chain has TRBV19 and TRBJ2-7, with 8 bases lining up with TRBD2. The sample was peripheral blood, taken on day 0 of AZD1222 vaccination. The clonotype originates from an adult in good health. The CDR3: CASSSVVAGGGNEQYF. The CDR3 DNA sequence: TGTGCCAGTTCTTCGGTAGTTGCGGGGGGAGGCAACGAGCAGTACTTC.